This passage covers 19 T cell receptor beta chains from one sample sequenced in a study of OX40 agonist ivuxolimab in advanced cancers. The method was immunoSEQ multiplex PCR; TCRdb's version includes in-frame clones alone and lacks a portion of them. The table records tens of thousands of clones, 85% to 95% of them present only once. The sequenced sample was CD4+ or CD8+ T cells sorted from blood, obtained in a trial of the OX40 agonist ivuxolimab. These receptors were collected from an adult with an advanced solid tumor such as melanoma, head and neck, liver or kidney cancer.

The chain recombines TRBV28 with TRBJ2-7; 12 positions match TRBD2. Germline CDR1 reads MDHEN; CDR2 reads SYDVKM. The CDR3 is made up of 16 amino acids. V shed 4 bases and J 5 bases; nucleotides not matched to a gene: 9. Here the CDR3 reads CASSSLPGLAGHEQYF. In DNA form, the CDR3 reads TGTGCCAGCAGTTCACTCCCGGGACTAGCGGGCCACGAGCAGTACTTC.

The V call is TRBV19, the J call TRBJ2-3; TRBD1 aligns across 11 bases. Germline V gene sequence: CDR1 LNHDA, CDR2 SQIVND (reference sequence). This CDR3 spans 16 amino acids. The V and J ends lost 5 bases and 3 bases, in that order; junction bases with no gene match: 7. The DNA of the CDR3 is TGTGCCAGTAGTCGTCCCGGGACAGGGGGAACAGATACGCAGTATTTT. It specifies CASSRPGTGGTDTQYF.

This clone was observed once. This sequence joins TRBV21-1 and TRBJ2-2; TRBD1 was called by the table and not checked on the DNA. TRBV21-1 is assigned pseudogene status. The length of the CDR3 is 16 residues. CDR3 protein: CASSKRDRSLSGELFF. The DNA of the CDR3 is TGTGCCAGCAGCAAACGGGACAGGTCTTTATCCGGGGAGCTGTTTTTT.

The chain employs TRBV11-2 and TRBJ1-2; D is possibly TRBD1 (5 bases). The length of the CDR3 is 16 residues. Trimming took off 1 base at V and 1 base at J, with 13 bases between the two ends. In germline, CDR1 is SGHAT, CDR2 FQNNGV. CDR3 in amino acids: CASSLGGVVFNYGYTF. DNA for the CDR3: TGTGCCAGCAGCTTAGGGGGGGTGGTATTTAACTATGGCTACACCTTC. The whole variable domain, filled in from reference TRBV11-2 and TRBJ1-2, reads EAGVAQSPRYKIIEKRQSVAFWCNPISGHATLYWYQQILGQGPKLLIQFQNNGVVDDSQLPKDRFSAERLKGVDSTLKIQPAKLEDSAVYLCASSLGGVVFNYGYTFGSGTRLTVV.

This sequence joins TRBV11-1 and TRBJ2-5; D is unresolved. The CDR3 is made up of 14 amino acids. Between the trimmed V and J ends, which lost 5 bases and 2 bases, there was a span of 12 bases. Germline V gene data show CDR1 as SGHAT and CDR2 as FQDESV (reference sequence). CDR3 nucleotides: TGTGCCAGCAGCAGGGTAGACTGGCAAGAGACCCAGTACTTC. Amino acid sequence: CASSRVDWQETQYF.

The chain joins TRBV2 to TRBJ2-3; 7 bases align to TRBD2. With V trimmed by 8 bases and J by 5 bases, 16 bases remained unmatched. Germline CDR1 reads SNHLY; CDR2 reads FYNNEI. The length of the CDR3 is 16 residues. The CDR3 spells CASYKEAGWGVDTQYF. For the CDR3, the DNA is TGTGCCAGCTATAAGGAAGCGGGATGGGGGGTAGATACGCAGTATTTT.

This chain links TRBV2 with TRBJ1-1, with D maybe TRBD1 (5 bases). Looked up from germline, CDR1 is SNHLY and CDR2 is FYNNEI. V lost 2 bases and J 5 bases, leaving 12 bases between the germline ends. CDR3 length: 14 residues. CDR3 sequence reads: CASSEQGRETEAFF. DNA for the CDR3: TGTGCCAGCAGTGAACAGGGAAGGGAAACTGAAGCTTTCTTT. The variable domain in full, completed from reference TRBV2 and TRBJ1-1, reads EPEVTQTPSHQVTQMGQEVILRCVPISNHLYFYWYRQILGQKVEFLVSFYNNEISEKSEIFDDQFSVERPDGSNFTLKIRSTKLEDSAMYFCASSEQGRETEAFFGQGTRLTVV.

DNA for the CDR3: TGTGCCAGCAGCTTTACGAATTCTGAAGCTTTCTTT. This sequence encodes CASSFTNSEAFF. J is TRBJ1-1 and V is TRBV11-2; D gene unclear. Germline V gives CDR1 SGHAT, CDR2 FQNNGV. V lost 3 bases, J lost 6 bases, and 8 bases lay in between. The CDR3 sequence is 12 residues long.

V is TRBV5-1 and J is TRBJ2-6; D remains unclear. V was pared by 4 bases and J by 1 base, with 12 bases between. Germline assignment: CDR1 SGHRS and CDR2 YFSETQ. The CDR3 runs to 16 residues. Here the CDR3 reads CASSENPSSGANVLTF. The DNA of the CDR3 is TGCGCCAGCAGCGAGAATCCCTCTTCTGGGGCCAACGTCCTGACTTTC.

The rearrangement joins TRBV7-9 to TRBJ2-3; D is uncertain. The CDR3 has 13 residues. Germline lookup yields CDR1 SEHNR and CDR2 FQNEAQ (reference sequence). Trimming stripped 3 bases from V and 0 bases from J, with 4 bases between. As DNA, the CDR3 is TGTGCCAGCAGCTTTGTCAGCACAGATACGCAGTATTTT. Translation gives CASSFVSTDTQYF. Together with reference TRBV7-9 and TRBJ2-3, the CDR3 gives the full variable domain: DTGVSQNPRHKITKRGQNVTFRCDPISEHNRLYWYRQTLGQGPEFLTYFQNEAQLEKSRLLSDRFSAERPKGSFSTLEIQRTEQGDSAMYLCASSFVSTDTQYFGPGTRLTVL.

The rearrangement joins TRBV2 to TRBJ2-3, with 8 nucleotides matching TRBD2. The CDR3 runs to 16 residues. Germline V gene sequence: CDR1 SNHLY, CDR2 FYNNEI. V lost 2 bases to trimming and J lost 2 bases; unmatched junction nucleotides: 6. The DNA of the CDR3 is TGTGCCAGCAGTGAAAGCGGGAGTAGACCCACAGATACGCAGTATTTT. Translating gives CASSESGSRPTDTQYF.

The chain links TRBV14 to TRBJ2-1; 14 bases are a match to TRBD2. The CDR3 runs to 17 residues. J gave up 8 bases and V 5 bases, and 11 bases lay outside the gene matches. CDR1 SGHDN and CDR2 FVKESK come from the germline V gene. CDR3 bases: TGTGCCAGCAGCAACGAAGCGGGACTAGCGGGAGAGCATGAGCAGTTCTTC. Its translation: CASSNEAGLAGEHEQFF.

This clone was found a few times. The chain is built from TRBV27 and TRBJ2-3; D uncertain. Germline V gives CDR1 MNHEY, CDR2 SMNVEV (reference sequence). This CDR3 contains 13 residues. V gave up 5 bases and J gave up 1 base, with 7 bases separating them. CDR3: CASSPDGTDTQYF. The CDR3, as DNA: TGTGCCAGCAGTCCCGACGGCACAGATACGCAGTATTTT.

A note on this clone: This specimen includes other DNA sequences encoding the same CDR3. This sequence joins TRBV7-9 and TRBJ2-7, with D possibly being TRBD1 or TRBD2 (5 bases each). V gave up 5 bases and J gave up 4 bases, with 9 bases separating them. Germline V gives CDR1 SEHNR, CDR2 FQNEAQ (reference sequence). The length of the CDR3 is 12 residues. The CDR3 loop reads CASSPGAYEQYF. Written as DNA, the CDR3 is TGTGCCAGCAGCCCCGGGGCGTACGAGCAGTACTTC.

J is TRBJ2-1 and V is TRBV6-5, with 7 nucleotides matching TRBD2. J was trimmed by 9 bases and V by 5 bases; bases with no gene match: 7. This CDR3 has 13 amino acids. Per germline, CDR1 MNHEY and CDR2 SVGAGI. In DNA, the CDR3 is TGTGCCAGCAGTCCGGGCGGGAGTAGTGAGCAGTTCTTC. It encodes CASSPGGSSEQFF.

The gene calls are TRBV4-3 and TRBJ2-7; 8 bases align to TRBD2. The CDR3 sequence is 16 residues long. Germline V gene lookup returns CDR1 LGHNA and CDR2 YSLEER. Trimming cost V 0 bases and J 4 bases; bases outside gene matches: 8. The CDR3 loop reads CASSQEWLAGGYEQYF. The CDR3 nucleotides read TGCGCCAGCAGCCAAGAGTGGCTAGCGGGTGGGTACGAGCAGTACTTC.

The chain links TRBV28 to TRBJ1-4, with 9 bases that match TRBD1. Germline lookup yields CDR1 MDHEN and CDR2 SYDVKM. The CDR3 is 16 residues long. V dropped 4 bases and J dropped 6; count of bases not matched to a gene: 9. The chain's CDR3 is CASSSYPGQGDEKLFF. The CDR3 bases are TGTGCCAGCAGTTCTTATCCGGGACAGGGTGATGAAAAACTGTTTTTT.

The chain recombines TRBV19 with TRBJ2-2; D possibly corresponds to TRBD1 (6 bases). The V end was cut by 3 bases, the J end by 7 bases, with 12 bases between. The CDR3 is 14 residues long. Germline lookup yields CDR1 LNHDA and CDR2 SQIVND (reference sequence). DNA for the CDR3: TGTGCCAGTAGTATTAGACAGGTATTCGGGGAGCTGTTTTTT. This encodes CASSIRQVFGELFF.

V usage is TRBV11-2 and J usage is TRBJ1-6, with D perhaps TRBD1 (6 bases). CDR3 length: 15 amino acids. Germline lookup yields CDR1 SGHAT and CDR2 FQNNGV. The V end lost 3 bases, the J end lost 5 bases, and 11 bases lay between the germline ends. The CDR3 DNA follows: TGTGCCAGCAGCTTTTTCGGGACAAATAATTCACCCCTCCACTTT. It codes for CASSFFGTNNSPLHF.